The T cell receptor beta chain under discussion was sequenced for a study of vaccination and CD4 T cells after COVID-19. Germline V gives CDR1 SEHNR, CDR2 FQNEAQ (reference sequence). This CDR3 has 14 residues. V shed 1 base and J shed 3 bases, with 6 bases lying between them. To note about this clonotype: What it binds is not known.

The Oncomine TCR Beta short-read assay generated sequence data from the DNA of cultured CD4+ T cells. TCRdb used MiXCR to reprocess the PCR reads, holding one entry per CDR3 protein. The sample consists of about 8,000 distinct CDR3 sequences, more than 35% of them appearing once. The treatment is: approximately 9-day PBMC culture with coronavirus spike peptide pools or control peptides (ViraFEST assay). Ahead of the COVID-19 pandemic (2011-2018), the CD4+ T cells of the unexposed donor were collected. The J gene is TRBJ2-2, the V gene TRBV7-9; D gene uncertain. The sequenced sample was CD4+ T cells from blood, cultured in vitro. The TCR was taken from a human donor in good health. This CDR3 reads CASSLGTDTGELFF. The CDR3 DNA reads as TGTGCCAGCAGCTTAGGGACGGACACCGGGGAGCTGTTTTTT. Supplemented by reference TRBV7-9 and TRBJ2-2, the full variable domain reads DTGVSQNPRHKITKRGQNVTFRCDPISEHNRLYWYRQTLGQGPEFLTYFQNEAQLEKSRLLSDRFSAERPKGSFSTLEIQRTEQGDSAMYLCASSLGTDTGELFFGEGSRLTVL.